This T cell receptor (beta chain) was recovered during a study of beta chain features in type 1 diabetes. Study context: Across every sample, around 98 million sorted cells were examined in total. Study-level findings and limits: The cDNA sequencing approach could over-represent high-TCR-expressing cells.

Staining for CD45RO/CCR7/CD25/CD127/CD95/CD27 allowed sorting of CD4+ naive, central memory, regulatory and stem cell-like memory cells. Purity exceeded 98% in all sorted populations. This CDR3 contains 18 residues. The germline gives CDR1 MNHEY, CDR2 SMNVEV (reference sequence). V lost 3 bases and J lost 0, with 20 bases in between. Concerning this clone: The target antigen is unknown.

As every portion of the isolated RNA was reverse transcribed, the sequencing read expressed TCRB transcripts. Assay: immunoSEQ multiplex PCR; the TCRdb copy retains only in-frame clones and omits some. The table lists 600,000 to 650,000 clones, roughly a sixth of them singletons. This chain links TRBV27 with TRBJ1-2; possibly TRBD1 for D (5 bases). The specimen sequenced was naive CD4+ T cells from blood. The clonotype comes from a man aged 18 to 29 in good health. For the CDR3, the DNA is TGTGCCAGCAGTTTTTCTGGGACGGGTCTATTAGCTAACTATGGCTACACCTTC. This translates into CASSFSGTGLLANYGYTF.